The present T cell receptor beta chain was sequenced within a study of T cell responses to AZD1222 COVID-19 vaccine. Findings of the study overall: Spike-specific TCR depth and breadth grew after two AZD1222 doses. Baseline serostatus was positive in only six AZD1222 recipients.

A word on this clone: Its antigen is not known.

In germline, CDR1 is SGHAT, CDR2 FQNNGV. The CDR3 length is 16 residues. The V end lost 5 bases, the J end lost 2 bases, and 17 bases lay between the germline ends. Profiling relied on immunoSEQ multiplex PCR, and the TCRdb table lists in-frame clones only, not all of them. The repertoire holds some 170,000 clones, more than 80% seen once, with 2% to 3% in the top ten. The sequence came from an adult in good health. The specimen was peripheral blood, collected on day 0 of AZD1222 vaccination. The genes are TRBV11-2 and TRBJ2-3, with D possibly matching TRBD2 (6 bases). CDR3 in amino acids: CASSRRGPDPTDTQYF. The DNA of the CDR3 is TGTGCCAGCAGCCGGAGGGGCCCGGATCCCACAGATACGCAGTATTTT.